The entry below describes one T cell receptor beta chain. The antigen is not known. This may arise from a read error, as a much more abundant clone is one base away. Three rounds of nested PCR, following a modified ARM-PCR protocol, produced the TCRbeta library. From the multiplex PCR reads, TCRdb called clonotypes with MiXCR, one entry per CDR3 protein. This sample has about 80,000 distinct CDR3 sequences, with nearly 70% found just once. This entry is derived from a study of tumor and adjacent non-tumor tissue in lung cancer. General study results and limits: Significantly higher TCR diversity was found in tumor than normal lung.

RNA was extracted from bulk tissue without any cell sorting. Sequenced sample: lung tumor tissue. The origin of this receptor is a woman in her seventies with non-small cell lung cancer.

Here the CDR3 reads CSARDPRTSVSTDTQHF. The CDR3, as DNA: TGCAGTGCTAGAGATCCCCGGACTAGCGTTAGCACAGATACGCAGCATTTT. The chain has TRBV20-1 and TRBJ2-3; D call uncertain. The DNA end favors TRBJ1-5, so the J call may be wrong. The CDR3 contains 17 residues. Germline-derived CDR1 and CDR2 are DFQATT and SNEGSKA (reference sequence).